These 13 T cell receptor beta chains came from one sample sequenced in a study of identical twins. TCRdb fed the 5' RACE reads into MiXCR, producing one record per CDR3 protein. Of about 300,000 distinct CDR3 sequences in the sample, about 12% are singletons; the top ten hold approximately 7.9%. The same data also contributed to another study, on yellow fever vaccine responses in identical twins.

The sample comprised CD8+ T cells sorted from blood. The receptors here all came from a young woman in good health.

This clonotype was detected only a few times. The CDR3: CAISESSLTGVNNEQFF. DNA of the CDR3: TGTGCCATCAGTGAGTCGTCTCTTACGGGGGTCAACAATGAGCAGTTCTTC. This chain links TRBV10-3 with TRBJ2-1, with D possibly TRBD2 on 6 matching bases. Germline V gene sequence: CDR1 ENHRY, CDR2 SYGVKD. V lost 0 bases, J lost 5 bases, and 17 bases lay in between. The length of the CDR3 is 17 residues.

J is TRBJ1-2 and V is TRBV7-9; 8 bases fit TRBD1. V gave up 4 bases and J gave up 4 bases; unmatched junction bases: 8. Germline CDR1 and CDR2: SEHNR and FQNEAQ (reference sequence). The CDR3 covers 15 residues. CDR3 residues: CASSSGTGSSYGYTF. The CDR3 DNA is TGTGCCAGCAGCTCCGGGACAGGTAGTAGCTATGGCTACACCTTC.

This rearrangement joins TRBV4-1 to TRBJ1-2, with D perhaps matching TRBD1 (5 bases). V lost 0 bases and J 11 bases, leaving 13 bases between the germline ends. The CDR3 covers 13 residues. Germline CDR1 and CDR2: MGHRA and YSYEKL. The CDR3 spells CASSQETGGGYTF. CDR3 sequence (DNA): TGCGCCAGCAGCCAAGAAACAGGCGGAGGGTACACCTTC.

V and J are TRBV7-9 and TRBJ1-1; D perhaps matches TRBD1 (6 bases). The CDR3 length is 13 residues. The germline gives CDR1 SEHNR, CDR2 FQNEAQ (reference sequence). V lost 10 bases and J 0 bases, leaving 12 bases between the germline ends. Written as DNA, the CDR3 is TGTGCCACCCAGGAGGGGGTGAACACTGAAGCTTTCTTT. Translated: CATQEGVNTEAFF. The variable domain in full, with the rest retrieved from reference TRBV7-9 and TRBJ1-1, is DTGVSQNPRHKITKRGQNVTFRCDPISEHNRLYWYRQTLGQGPEFLTYFQNEAQLEKSRLLSDRFSAERPKGSFSTLEIQRTEQGDSAMYLCATQEGVNTEAFFGQGTRLTVV.

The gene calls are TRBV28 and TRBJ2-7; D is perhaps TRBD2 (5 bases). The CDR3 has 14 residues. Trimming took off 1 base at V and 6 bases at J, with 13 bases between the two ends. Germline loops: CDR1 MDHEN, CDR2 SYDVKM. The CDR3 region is CASSLSASGSEQYV. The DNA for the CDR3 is TGTGCCAGCAGTTTATCCGCCTCGGGGTCCGAGCAGTACGTC.

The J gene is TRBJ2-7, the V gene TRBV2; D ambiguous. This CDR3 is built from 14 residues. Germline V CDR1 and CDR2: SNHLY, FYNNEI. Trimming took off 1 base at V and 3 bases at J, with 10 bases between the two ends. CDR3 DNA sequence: TGTGCCAGCAGTGAAGACTGGTTGAACTACGAGCAGTACGTC. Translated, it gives CASSEDWLNYEQYV.

The CDR3 nucleotides read TGCAGTGCTAGAGACGACGGAGGGACCCAGTACTTC. Residues: CSARDDGGTQYF. V gene TRBV20-1 combines with J gene TRBJ2-5, with D possibly matching TRBD2 (5 bases). The germline V and J ends were trimmed by 0 bases and 7 bases, with 9 bases remaining between them. Germline V gene lookup returns CDR1 DFQATT and CDR2 SNEGSKA (reference sequence). The CDR3 length is 12 residues.

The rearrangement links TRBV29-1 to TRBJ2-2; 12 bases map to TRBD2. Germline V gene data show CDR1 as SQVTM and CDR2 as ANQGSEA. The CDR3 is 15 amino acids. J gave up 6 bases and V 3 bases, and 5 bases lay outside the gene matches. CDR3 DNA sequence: TGCAGCGTTGACCTGACTAGCGGGAGACCCGGGGAGCTGTTTTTT. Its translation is CSVDLTSGRPGELFF.

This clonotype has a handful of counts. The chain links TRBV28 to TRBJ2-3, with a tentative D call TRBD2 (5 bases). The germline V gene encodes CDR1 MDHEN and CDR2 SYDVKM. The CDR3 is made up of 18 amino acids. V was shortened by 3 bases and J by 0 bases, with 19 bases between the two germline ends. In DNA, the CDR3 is TGTGCCAGCAGTTTTGATAGCCAGCGGCAAGCTAGCACAGATACGCAGTATTTT. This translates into CASSFDSQRQASTDTQYF.

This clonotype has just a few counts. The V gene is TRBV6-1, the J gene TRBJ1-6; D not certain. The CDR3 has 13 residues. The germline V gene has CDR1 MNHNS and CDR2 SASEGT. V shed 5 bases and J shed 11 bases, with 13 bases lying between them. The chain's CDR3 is CASSPQTQTPLHF. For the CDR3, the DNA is TGTGCCAGCAGTCCACAAACACAGACACCCCTCCACTTT.

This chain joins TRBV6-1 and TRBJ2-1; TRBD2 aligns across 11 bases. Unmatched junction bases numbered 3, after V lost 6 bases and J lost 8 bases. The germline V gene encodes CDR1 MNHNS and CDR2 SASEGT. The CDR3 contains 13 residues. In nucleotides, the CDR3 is TGTGCCAGCAGACTAGCGGGAGACGATGAGCAGTTCTTC. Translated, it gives CASRLAGDDEQFF.

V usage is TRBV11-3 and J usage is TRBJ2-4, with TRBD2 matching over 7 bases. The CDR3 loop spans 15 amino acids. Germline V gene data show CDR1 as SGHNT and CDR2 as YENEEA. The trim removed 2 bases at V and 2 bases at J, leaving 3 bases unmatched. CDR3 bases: TGTGCCAGCAGCTTACTAGCGGACCCCAAAAACATTCAGTACTTC. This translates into CASSLLADPKNIQYF.

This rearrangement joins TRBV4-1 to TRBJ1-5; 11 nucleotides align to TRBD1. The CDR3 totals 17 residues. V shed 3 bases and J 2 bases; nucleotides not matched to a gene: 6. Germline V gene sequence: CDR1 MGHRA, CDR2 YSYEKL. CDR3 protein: CASSQWTGGFGNQPQHF. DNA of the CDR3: TGCGCCAGCAGCCAGTGGACAGGGGGCTTTGGCAATCAGCCCCAGCATTTT.